These 20 T cell receptor beta chains came from one sample sequenced in a study of CD8 T cells in ankylosing spondylitis. TCRdb analysed the 5' RACE reads with MiXCR anew, one entry per CDR3 protein. The sample includes about 130,000 distinct CDR3 sequences, roughly 15% of them seen just once. Sequenced: blood, either unsorted or a sorted T cell fraction (not recorded which). The receptors originated from a female donor with ankylosing spondylitis or in good health (not recorded which).

This clonotype was seen ten or more times. The chain recombines TRBV24-1 with TRBJ2-7; TRBD2 might be the D (6 bases). The CDR3 totals 15 residues. CDR1 is KGHDR and CDR2 is SFDVKD in the germline V gene. V was trimmed by 3 bases and J by 2 bases, leaving 13 bases between them. The CDR3, as DNA: TGTGCCACCAGTGATGGGGGTTCGGGGGCCTACGAGCAGTACTTC. Encoded protein: CATSDGGSGAYEQYF.

This clonotype has a count of ten or more. The rearrangement joins TRBV20-1 to TRBJ2-4, with 8 bases that match TRBD1. Germline V gene data show CDR1 as DFQATT and CDR2 as SNEGSKA (reference sequence). CDR3 length: 14 residues. V shed 1 base and J 7 bases; nucleotides not matched to a gene: 6. The CDR3 bases are TGCAGTGCTAGAGCCGGACAGGGAAGCAACATTCAGTACTTC. It specifies CSARAGQGSNIQYF.

This clonotype showed up just a few times. The chain links TRBV20-1 to TRBJ2-5; D perhaps matches TRBD2 (5 bases). The germline V gene encodes CDR1 DFQATT and CDR2 SNEGSKA (reference sequence). This CDR3 contains 12 residues. V was shortened by 3 bases and J by 5 bases, with 10 bases between the two germline ends. The CDR3 loop reads CSARREVETQYF. CDR3 sequence (DNA): TGCAGTGCTAGGAGGGAAGTGGAGACCCAGTACTTC.

This clonotype was detected many times. The chain combines TRBV6-1 with TRBJ2-1, with 12 bases matching TRBD2. V was pared by 10 bases and J by 8 bases, with 12 bases of the junction left unmatched. There are 15 residues in the CDR3. The germline CDR1 and CDR2 sequences are MNHNS and SASEGT. The CDR3 DNA follows: TGTGCCACTTATGGGAGGACTAGCGGGAATGATGAGCAGTTCTTC. Protein: CATYGRTSGNDEQFF.

Concerning this clonotype itself: Being one base from a much bigger clone, this may be a read error. V gene TRBV7-9 combines with J gene TRBJ2-1; 7 bases are a match to TRBD1. V gave up 5 bases and J gave up 8 bases; unmatched junction bases: 12. The CDR3 extends over 15 amino acids. From germline, CDR1 is SEHNR and CDR2 FQNEAQ (reference sequence). The CDR3 region has the DNA TGTGCCAGCAGCGCTACCAGGGGGAGTAGCGATGAGCAGTTCTTC. It encodes CASSATRGSSDEQFF.

The table lists this clonotype with many counts. The V call is TRBV12-3 or TRBV12-4, the J call TRBJ2-6; D remains unclear. The CDR3 spans 15 residues. V shed 2 bases and J shed 1 base, with 6 bases lying between them. CDR3 nucleotide sequence: TGTGCCAGCAGTTTACTGGGGTCTGGGGCCAACGTCCTGACTTTC. It yields the protein CASSLLGSGANVLTF.

The rearrangement uses TRBV20-1 and TRBJ1-5, with a tentative D call TRBD1 (6 bases). CDR1 DFQATT and CDR2 SNEGSKA come from the germline V gene (reference sequence). Deletions cut 4 bases from V and 4 bases from J, with 14 bases between. There are 14 residues in the CDR3. In DNA form, the CDR3 reads TGCAGTGCTACCGGGGACAATCCAAATCAGCCCCAGCATTTT. Translation: CSATGDNPNQPQHF.

Ten or more counts support this clonotype. The chain combines TRBV9 with TRBJ2-1; D gene uncertain. Germline V gene data show CDR1 as SGDLS and CDR2 as YYNGEE. Trimming left V 3 bases short and J 7 bases short, with 8 bases between. The CDR3 runs 12 residues. The CDR3 bases are TGTGCCAGCAGCGCCGAAGGTAATGAGCAGTTCTTC. Protein sequence: CASSAEGNEQFF.

In this sample, this clonotype turned up a few times. The chain recombines TRBV6-2 or TRBV6-3 with TRBJ2-3; possible D gene TRBD1, 5 bases. The V and J ends lost 5 bases and 2 bases respectively, with 14 bases between them. The CDR3 sequence is 15 residues long. From germline, CDR1 is MNHEY and CDR2 SVGEGT. The CDR3 spells CASSRQGLVTDTQYF. For the CDR3, the DNA is TGTGCCAGCAGTAGGCAGGGCCTTGTCACAGATACGCAGTATTTT.

This clonotype appeared many times. The J gene is TRBJ2-3, the V gene TRBV12-3 or TRBV12-4, with a weak D call TRBD1 (6 bases). V was shortened by 6 bases and J by 5 bases, with 9 bases between the two germline ends. CDR3 length: 12 amino acids. CDR3: CASREGGDTQYF. CDR3 in DNA: TGTGCCAGCAGGGAAGGGGGAGATACGCAGTATTTT.

The rearrangement uses TRBV9 and TRBJ1-2, with D perhaps matching TRBD1 (5 bases). V shed 0 bases and J shed 8 bases, with 8 bases lying between them. This CDR3 contains 12 residues. CDR1 is SGDLS, CDR2 YYNGEE, per germline. The CDR3 protein is CASSVDGGGYTF. CDR3 nucleotides: TGTGCCAGCAGCGTAGATGGGGGGGGCTACACCTTC.

J is TRBJ2-3 and V is TRBV5-8; 8 nucleotides agree with TRBD2. CDR1 SGHTS and CDR2 YDEGEE come from the germline V gene. V lost 4 bases to trimming and J lost 4 bases; unmatched junction nucleotides: 11. This CDR3 region has 16 residues. As DNA, the CDR3 is TGTGCCAGCAGCCGACGGGTGCGGGGGGACGCAGATACGCAGTATTTT. Residues: CASSRRVRGDADTQYF.

About this clonotype itself: With a much larger clone just one base away, this may be a read error. The V gene is TRBV7-8, the J gene TRBJ1-4; D ambiguous. Deletions cut 5 bases from V and 8 bases from J, with 15 bases between. CDR1 and CDR2 from the germline V gene are SGHVS and FQNEAQ. The CDR3 runs 14 residues. CDR3: CASSDGKVREKLFF. DNA for the CDR3: TGTGCCAGCAGCGACGGAAAGGTTCGGGAAAAACTGTTTTTT. Full variable domain (rest looked up from reference TRBV7-8 and TRBJ1-4): GAGVSQSPRYKVAKRGQDVALRCDPISGHVSLFWYQQALGQGPEFLTYFQNEAQLDKSGLPSDRFFAERPEGSVSTLKIQRTQQEDSAVYLCASSDGKVREKLFFGSGTQLSVL.

This chain joins TRBV21-1 and TRBJ2-7; the table's TRBD2 call for D was not verified on the DNA. TRBV21-1 is a pseudogene. The CDR3 is made up of 15 amino acids. CDR3 sequence: CASSKVPSEDGEQYF. The CDR3 nucleotides are TGTGCCAGCAGCAAAGTGCCTAGCGAAGATGGCGAGCAGTACTTC.

This clonotype has ten or more counts. The chain combines TRBV20-1 with TRBJ2-7; TRBD2 aligns across 7 bases. The CDR3 runs 14 residues. The V and J ends lost 6 bases and 3 bases, in that order; junction bases with no gene match: 11. CDR1 is DFQATT and CDR2 is SNEGSKA in the germline V gene (reference sequence). In DNA, the CDR3 is TGCAGTGCGGGCCGGAGCGGGATGGACTACGAGCAGTACTTC. Translated, it gives CSAGRSGMDYEQYF.

V gene TRBV29-1 combines with J gene TRBJ2-5; tentative D call: TRBD1 (6 bases). Germline CDR1 and CDR2: SQVTM and ANQGSEA. There are 14 residues in the CDR3. V was trimmed by 7 bases and J by 3 bases, leaving 18 bases between them. The CDR3 sequence: CSAGSRGRKETQYF. As DNA, the CDR3 is TGCAGCGCCGGTAGCAGGGGAAGAAAAGAGACCCAGTACTTC.

This chain uses TRBV5-1 with TRBJ2-2; TRBD1 matches at 7 bases. Per germline, CDR1 SGHRS and CDR2 YFSETQ. CDR3 length: 15 amino acids. V lost 4 bases and J lost 1; bases outside the gene matches: 4. CDR3 loop: CASSPDRKNTGELFF. The CDR3 DNA reads TGCGCCAGCAGCCCGGACAGGAAGAACACCGGGGAGCTGTTTTTT.

This clonotype came up many times. This chain uses TRBV20-1 with TRBJ1-5; D gene uncertain. This CDR3 is 13 amino acids long. Trimming stripped 1 base from V and 2 bases from J, with 6 bases between. Germline assignment: CDR1 DFQATT and CDR2 SNEGSKA (reference sequence). CDR3 amino acids: CSARGSGNQPQHF. CDR3 nucleotide sequence: TGCAGTGCTAGAGGTTCGGGCAATCAGCCCCAGCATTTT.

This clonotype was detected only a few times. V usage is TRBV7-2 and J usage is TRBJ1-5, with D unresolved. The V gene's germline CDR1 is SGHTA and CDR2 FQGNSA. V was pared by 1 base and J by 1 base, with 8 bases between. This CDR3 comprises 15 residues. The CDR3 DNA reads TGTGCCAGCAGCTTAGGGCTAGGGAGCAATCAGCCCCAGCATTTT. Translation: CASSLGLGSNQPQHF. Complete variable domain (other parts from reference TRBV7-2 and TRBJ1-5): GAGVSQSPSNKVTEKGKDVELRCDPISGHTALYWYRQSLGQGLEFLIYFQGNSAPDKSGLPSDRFSAERTGGSVSTLTIQRTQQEDSAVYLCASSLGLGSNQPQHFGDGTRLSIL.

This clonotype occurred many times. J is TRBJ2-1 and V is TRBV9; maybe TRBD2 (5 bases). This CDR3 has 15 amino acids. Trimming shortened V by 0 bases and J by 7 bases, and 14 bases separated the two germline ends. Germline CDR1 reads SGDLS; CDR2 reads YYNGEE. The CDR3 spells CASSVVPSGENEQFF. CDR3 in DNA: TGTGCCAGCAGCGTAGTTCCCAGCGGTGAGAATGAGCAGTTCTTC.